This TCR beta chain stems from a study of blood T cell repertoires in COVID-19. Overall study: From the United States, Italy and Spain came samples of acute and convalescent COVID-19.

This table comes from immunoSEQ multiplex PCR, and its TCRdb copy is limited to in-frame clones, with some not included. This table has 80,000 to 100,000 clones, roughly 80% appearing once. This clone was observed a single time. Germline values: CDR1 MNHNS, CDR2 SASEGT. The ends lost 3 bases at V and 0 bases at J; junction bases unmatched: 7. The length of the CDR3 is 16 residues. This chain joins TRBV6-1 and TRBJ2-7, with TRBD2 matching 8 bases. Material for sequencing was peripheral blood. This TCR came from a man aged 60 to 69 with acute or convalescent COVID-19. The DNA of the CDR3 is TGTGCCAGCAGTGAGCCGCCGGGGGGGGGCTCCTACGAGCAGTACTTC. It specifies CASSEPPGGGSYEQYF.